The 3 T cell receptor beta chains below all came from one sample that was sequenced in a study of blood T cell repertoires in COVID-19. This table comes from immunoSEQ multiplex PCR, and its TCRdb copy is limited to in-frame clones, with some not included. The sample lists some 260,000 clones; roughly 84% were seen once. Sequencing input: peripheral blood. Receptors originate from a woman under 30 with acute or convalescent COVID-19.

The V gene is TRBV28, the J gene TRBJ1-2; tentatively, D is TRBD1 (6 bases). Germline V CDR1 and CDR2: MDHEN, SYDVKM. This CDR3 is 16 amino acids long. V lost 5 bases, J lost 4 bases, and 20 bases lay in between. CDR3 sequence (DNA): TGTGCCAGCAGTACCGAAGACCGGGACACCTCCTATGGCTACACCTTC. Residues: CASSTEDRDTSYGYTF.

The V call is TRBV19, the J call TRBJ1-1; D is perhaps TRBD1 (6 bases). This CDR3 spans 14 amino acids. Trimming stripped 7 bases from V and 1 base from J, with 13 bases between. Germline lookup yields CDR1 LNHDA and CDR2 SQIVND (reference sequence). For the CDR3, the DNA is TGTGCCAGTATCCGGACAGATAAGAACACTGAAGCTTTCTTT. Residues: CASIRTDKNTEAFF. The full variable domain, completed using reference TRBV19 and TRBJ1-1, is DGGITQSPKYLFRKEGQNVTLSCEQNLNHDAMYWYRQDPGQGLRLIYYSQIVNDFQKGDIAEGYSVSREKKESFPLTVTSAQKNPTAFYLCASIRTDKNTEAFFGQGTRLTVV.

In its sample, this clone was seen a few times. The chain has TRBV20-1 and TRBJ2-5, with 10 bases matching TRBD2. This CDR3 has 16 amino acids. V shed 3 bases and J 4 bases; nucleotides not matched to a gene: 11. Looked up from germline, CDR1 is DFQATT and CDR2 is SNEGSKA (reference sequence). The CDR3 here is CSASHPSGSWSETQYF. CDR3 coding DNA: TGCAGTGCTAGTCACCCTAGCGGGAGTTGGTCAGAGACCCAGTACTTC.